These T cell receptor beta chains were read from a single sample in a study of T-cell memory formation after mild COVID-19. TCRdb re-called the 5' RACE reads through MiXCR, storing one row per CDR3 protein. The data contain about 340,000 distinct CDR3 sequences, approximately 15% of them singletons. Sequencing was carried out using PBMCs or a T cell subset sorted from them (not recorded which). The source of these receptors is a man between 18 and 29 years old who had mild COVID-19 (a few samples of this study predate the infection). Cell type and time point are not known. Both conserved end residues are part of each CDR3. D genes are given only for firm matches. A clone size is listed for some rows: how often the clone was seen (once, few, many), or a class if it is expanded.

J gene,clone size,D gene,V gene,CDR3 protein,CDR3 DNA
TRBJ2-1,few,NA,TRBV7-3,CASSITPGRQYNEQFF,TGTGCCAGCAGTATTACCCCGGGACGTCAATACAATGAGCAGTTCTTC
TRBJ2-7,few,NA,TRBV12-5,CASGFAPPYEQYF,TGTGCTAGTGGTTTTGCCCCCCCCTACGAGCAGTACTTC
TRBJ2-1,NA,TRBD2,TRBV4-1,CASSRGLAGGLNEQFF,TGCGCCAGCAGCCGTGGACTAGCGGGGGGGCTTAATGAGCAGTTCTTC
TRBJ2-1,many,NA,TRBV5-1,CASSLDAYNEQFF,TGCGCCAGCAGCTTGGACGCCTACAATGAGCAGTTCTTC
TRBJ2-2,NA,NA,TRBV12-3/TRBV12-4,CASSSPRVANTGELFF,TGTGCCAGCAGTTCACCCCGGGTCGCGAACACCGGGGAGCTGTTTTTT
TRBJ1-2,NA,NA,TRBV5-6,CASSPTGAGYTF,TGTGCCAGCAGCCCGACGGGGGCCGGCTACACCTTC
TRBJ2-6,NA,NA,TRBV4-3,CASSQVGNPGANVLTF,TGCGCCAGCAGCCAAGTCGGGAACCCTGGGGCCAACGTCCTGACTTTC
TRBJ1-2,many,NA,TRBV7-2,CASSFNDYGYTF,TGTGCCAGCAGCTTCAACGACTATGGCTACACCTTC
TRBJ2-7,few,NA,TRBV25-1,CASSEPTGVGEYF,TGTGCCAGCAGTGAACCCACCGGGGTTGGTGAGTACTTC
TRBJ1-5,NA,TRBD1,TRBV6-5,CASSNRGNQPQHF,TGTGCCAGCAGCAACAGGGGAAATCAGCCCCAGCATTTT
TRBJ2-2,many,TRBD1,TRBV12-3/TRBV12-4,CASSITGAAGELFF,TGTGCCAGCAGCATTACAGGGGCGGCCGGGGAGCTGTTTTTT
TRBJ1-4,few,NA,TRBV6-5,CASSYSSGARREKLFF,TGTGCCAGCAGTTACTCGAGCGGGGCGAGAAGAGAAAAACTGTTTTTT
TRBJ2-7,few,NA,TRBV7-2,CASSLDYSNPSYEQYF,TGTGCCAGCAGCTTAGATTACTCCAACCCCTCCTACGAGCAGTACTTC
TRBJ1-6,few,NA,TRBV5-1,CASSLQGIVESPLHF,TGCGCCAGCAGCTTGCAGGGAATTGTTGAATCACCCCTCCACTTT
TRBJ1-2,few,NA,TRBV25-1,CASSTPGEGYTF,TGTGCCAGCAGCACACCAGGGGAAGGCTACACCTTC
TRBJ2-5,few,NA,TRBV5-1,CASSLAVSQETQYF,TGCGCCAGCAGCTTGGCCGTCAGCCAAGAGACCCAGTACTTC
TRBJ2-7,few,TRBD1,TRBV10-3,CAISESGTGDYEQYF,TGTGCCATCAGTGAGTCAGGGACAGGGGATTACGAGCAGTACTTC
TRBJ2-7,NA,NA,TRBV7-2,CASSSPDIGGYEQYF,TGTGCCAGCAGCTCCCCGGACATCGGAGGTTACGAGCAGTACTTC
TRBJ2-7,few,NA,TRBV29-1,CSVLTGVNSYEQYF,TGCAGCGTTTTGACAGGAGTGAATTCCTACGAGCAGTACTTC
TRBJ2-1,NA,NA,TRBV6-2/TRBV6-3,CASSYRYNEQFF,TGTGCCAGCAGTTACCGATACAATGAGCAGTTCTTC
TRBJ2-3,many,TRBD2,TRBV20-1,CSASQTSGLTDTQYF,TGCAGTGCCAGTCAGACTAGCGGCCTCACAGATACGCAGTATTTT
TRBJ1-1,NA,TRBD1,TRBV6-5,CASSTGTGITEAFF,TGTGCCAGCAGCACCGGGACAGGGATCACTGAAGCTTTCTTT
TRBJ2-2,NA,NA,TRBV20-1,CSASAVTTGELFF,TGCAGTGCTAGTGCAGTCACAACCGGGGAGCTGTTTTTT
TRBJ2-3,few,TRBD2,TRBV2,CASSPGRGVPDTQYF,TGTGCCAGCAGTCCTGGACGGGGGGTACCAGATACGCAGTATTTT
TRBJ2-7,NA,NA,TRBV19,CASKGGGRYEQYF,TGTGCCAGTAAGGGCGGTGGTCGCTACGAGCAGTACTTC
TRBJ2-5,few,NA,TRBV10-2,CASNGGFGETQYF,TGCGCCAGCAACGGGGGATTCGGGGAGACCCAGTACTTC
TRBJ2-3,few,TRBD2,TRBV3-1,CASSPVASGVTDTQYF,TGTGCCAGCAGCCCTGTAGCTAGCGGGGTCACAGATACGCAGTATTTT
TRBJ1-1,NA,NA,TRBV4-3,CASSQDSFGQKAFF,TGCGCCAGCAGCCAAGATTCCTTTGGACAGAAAGCTTTCTTT
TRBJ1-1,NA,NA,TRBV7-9,CASSPTQGTTEAFF,TGTGCCAGCAGCCCTACTCAGGGTACCACTGAAGCTTTCTTT
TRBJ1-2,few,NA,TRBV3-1,CASSPFGADYGYTF,TGTGCCAGCAGCCCATTCGGGGCGGACTATGGCTACACCTTC
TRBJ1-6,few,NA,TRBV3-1,CASSQGLVGTPLHF,TGTGCCAGCAGCCAAGGCCTGGTGGGTACACCCCTCCACTTT
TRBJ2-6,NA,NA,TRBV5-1,CASSWGSGANVLTF,TGCGCCAGCAGCTGGGGTTCTGGGGCCAACGTCCTGACTTTC
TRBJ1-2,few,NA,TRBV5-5,CASSLTWGVLNYGYTF,TGTGCCAGCAGCTTGACGTGGGGCGTTCTTAACTATGGCTACACCTTC
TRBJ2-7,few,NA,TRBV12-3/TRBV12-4,CASNSDGSYEQYF,TGTGCCAGCAATTCGGACGGAAGCTACGAGCAGTACTTC
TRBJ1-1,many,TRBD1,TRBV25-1,CASSERSGTGVGTEAFF,TGTGCCAGCAGTGAGCGATCCGGGACAGGGGTTGGGACTGAAGCTTTCTTT
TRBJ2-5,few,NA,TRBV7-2,CASSHSDILQETQYF,TGTGCCAGCAGTCATTCCGACATACTGCAAGAGACCCAGTACTTC
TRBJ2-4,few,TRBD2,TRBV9,CASSPGTRQKNIQYF,TGTGCCAGCAGCCCGGGGACTAGGCAAAAAAACATTCAGTACTTC
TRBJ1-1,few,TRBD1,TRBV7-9,CASSYKDRDGTEAFF,TGTGCCAGCAGCTACAAAGACAGGGATGGCACTGAAGCTTTCTTT
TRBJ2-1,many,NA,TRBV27,CASSLGMAHNEQFF,TGTGCCAGCAGTTTAGGGATGGCTCACAATGAGCAGTTCTTC
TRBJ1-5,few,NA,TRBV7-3,CASSGAGRVNQPQHF,TGTGCCAGCAGCGGCGCGGGGAGGGTCAATCAGCCCCAGCATTTT
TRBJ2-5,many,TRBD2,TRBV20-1,CSASQLARETQYF,TGCAGTGCTTCACAACTAGCGCGGGAGACCCAGTACTTC
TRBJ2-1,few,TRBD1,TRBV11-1,CASSLVTGVYNEQFF,TGTGCCAGCAGCTTAGTGACAGGGGTCTACAATGAGCAGTTCTTC
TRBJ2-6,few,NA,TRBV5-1,CASTRGPSGKPGANVLTF,TGCGCCAGCACCCGCGGCCCTTCTGGTAAGCCTGGGGCCAACGTCCTGACTTTC
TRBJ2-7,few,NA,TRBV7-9,CASSDRRTVTLGEQYF,TGTGCCAGCAGCGACAGACGGACAGTTACTCTGGGGGAGCAGTACTTC
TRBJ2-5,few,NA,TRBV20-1,CSASRGSEETQYF,TGCAGTGCTAGCAGGGGAAGTGAAGAGACCCAGTACTTC
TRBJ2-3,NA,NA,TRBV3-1,CASSPGTPLDTQYF,TGTGCCAGCAGCCCGGGGACTCCTCTGGATACGCAGTATTTT
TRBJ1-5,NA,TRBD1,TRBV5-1,CASSSGQGNNQPQHF,TGCGCCAGCAGTTCCGGACAGGGGAACAATCAGCCCCAGCATTTT
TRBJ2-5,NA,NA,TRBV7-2,CASSFLRGSTETQYF,TGTGCCAGCAGCTTCTTGCGGGGTAGCACAGAGACCCAGTACTTC
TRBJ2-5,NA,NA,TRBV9,CASSVDPRGGETQYF,TGTGCCAGCAGCGTAGACCCCCGGGGAGGAGAGACCCAGTACTTC
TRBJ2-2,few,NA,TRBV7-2,CASSLVLGAYTGELFF,TGTGCCAGCAGCTTAGTGCTGGGGGCTTACACCGGGGAGCTGTTTTTT
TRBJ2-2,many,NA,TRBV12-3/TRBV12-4,CASVQGNTGELFF,TGTGCCAGCGTCCAAGGGAACACCGGGGAGCTGTTTTTT